Below are 17 T cell receptor beta chains sequenced from a single sample in a study of vaccination and CD4 T cells after COVID-19. With the Oncomine TCR Beta short-read assay, DNA from cultured CD4+ T cells was sequenced. TCRdb redid the calling of the PCR reads with MiXCR, one entry per CDR3 protein. The sample shows about 26,000 distinct CDR3 sequences, around two fifths of them seen only once. Time point denoted: late sampling 161 to 241 days after vaccination in a few convalescent patients. Treatment denoted: roughly 11-day PBMC culture with coronavirus spike peptide pools or control peptides (ViraFEST assay). What these receptors recognize is not known. Sequencing used CD4+ T cells from blood, cultured in vitro, obtained about 7 months after SARS-CoV-2 vaccination. The origin of the receptors is a human donor who had recovered from COVID-19.

In this sample, this clonotype turned up a few times. The chain recombines TRBV28 with TRBJ1-5; D ambiguous. In germline, CDR1 is MDHEN, CDR2 SYDVKM. The V and J ends lost 2 bases and 10 bases respectively, with 15 bases between them. The CDR3 extends over 14 amino acids. The CDR3 coding sequence is TGTGCCAGCAGTTTAGGTGGGGTCTCCAGCCCCCAGCATTTT. Protein sequence: CASSLGGVSSPQHF.

The V and J genes are TRBV6-5 and TRBJ2-1, with 8 bases aligning to TRBD2. In germline, CDR1 is MNHEY, CDR2 SVGAGI. The CDR3 is made up of 16 amino acids. J lost 10 bases, V lost 3 bases, and 14 bases had no gene match. CDR3 residues: CASSYSGGLGGIEQFF. The CDR3 region has the DNA TGTGCCAGCAGTTATAGTGGGGGACTAGGGGGGATAGAGCAGTTCTTC.

This sequence joins TRBV6-5 and TRBJ2-5; 12 nucleotides match TRBD2. The germline V gene has CDR1 MNHEY and CDR2 SVGAGI. CDR3 length: 23 residues. Germline trimming cut 2 bases from V and 2 bases from J; bases unmatched to any gene: 24. Here the CDR3 reads CASSYALTSGSRGSIEGQETQYF. The CDR3 DNA reads as TGTGCCAGCAGTTACGCGCTGACTAGCGGGAGCCGAGGTAGTATTGAGGGTCAAGAGACCCAGTACTTC.

This clonotype was counted between two and nine times. J is TRBJ2-5 and V is TRBV7-3, with 9 positions matching TRBD1. Germline V gene data show CDR1 as SGHTA and CDR2 as FQGTGA. After removal of 5 bases from V and 5 bases from J, the junction contained 6 bases not matched to a gene. The CDR3 consists of 14 residues. DNA for the CDR3: TGTGCCAGCAGCCCCGGGACAGGGACCGAGACCCAGTACTTC. Amino acid sequence: CASSPGTGTETQYF. Combining the CDR3 with reference TRBV7-3 and TRBJ2-5 gives the whole variable domain GAGVSQTPSNKVTEKGKYVELRCDPISGHTALYWYRQSLGQGPEFLIYFQGTGAADDSGLPNDRFFAVRPEGSVSTLKIQRTERGDSAVYLCASSPGTGTETQYFGPGTRLLVL.

This chain links TRBV28 with TRBJ2-7, with D perhaps given as TRBD1 or TRBD2 (5 bases each). V was trimmed by 6 bases and J by 2 bases, leaving 8 bases between them. CDR1 is MDHEN and CDR2 is SYDVKM in the germline V gene. This CDR3 region has 12 residues. CDR3 coding DNA: TGTGCCAGCAGGCAGGGACCCTACGAGCAGTACTTC. Its translation is CASRQGPYEQYF.

This clonotype showed up just a few times. The chain uses TRBV19 and TRBJ1-2; a possible D gene is TRBD1 (6 bases). Trimming stripped 5 bases from V and 4 bases from J, with 11 bases between. CDR1 is LNHDA and CDR2 is SQIVND in the germline V gene (reference sequence). The CDR3 is 13 residues long. In nucleotides, the CDR3 is TGTGCCAGTAGTTTCAGGGGAGGCTATGGCTACACCTTC. Translated, it gives CASSFRGGYGYTF.

This clonotype is deemed medium-sized. This sequence joins TRBV20-1 and TRBJ1-1; D is uncertain. The CDR3 runs 15 residues. The V and J ends lost 3 bases and 1 base respectively, with 15 bases between them. From germline, CDR1 is DFQATT and CDR2 SNEGSKA (reference sequence). CDR3 DNA sequence: TGCAGTGCTAGTTTAGCTTTGATTGGGAACACTGAAGCTTTCTTT. Translating gives CSASLALIGNTEAFF.

The chain carries TRBV4-2 and TRBJ1-6, with D perhaps TRBD1 (6 bases). CDR3 size: 16 residues. Trimming shortened V by 0 bases and J by 10 bases, and 16 bases separated the two germline ends. CDR1 and CDR2 (germline): LGHNA, YNFKEQ. CDR3: CASSQDWTAPRSPLHF. The CDR3 DNA reads as TGTGCCAGCAGCCAAGATTGGACAGCCCCTAGATCACCCCTCCACTTT.

The chain couples TRBV5-4 to TRBJ1-5; D not certain. There are 15 residues in the CDR3. The V end was cut by 4 bases, the J end by 0 bases, with 11 bases between. Per the germline V gene, CDR1 is SGHNT and CDR2 is YYREEE (reference sequence). The CDR3 DNA sequence: TGTGCCAGCAGCCTGACCCCTAATAGCAATCAGCCCCAGCATTTT. Residues: CASSLTPNSNQPQHF.

This clonotype showed up just a few times. This chain connects TRBV7-6 to TRBJ1-2; 7 bases line up with TRBD1. Germline V CDR1 and CDR2: SGHVS, FNYEAQ. The CDR3 is made up of 14 amino acids. Losses at the gene ends were 0 bases for V and 3 bases for J; bases not matched to a gene: 1. The CDR3 DNA reads as TGTGCCAGCAGCTTAGCTCAGGGGGACTATGGCTACACCTTC. It translates to CASSLAQGDYGYTF. Supplemented by reference TRBV7-6 and TRBJ1-2, the full variable domain reads GAGVSQSPRYKVTKRGQDVALRCDPISGHVSLYWYRQALGQGPEFLTYFNYEAQQDKSGLPNDRFSAERPEGSISTLTIQRTEQRDSAMYRCASSLAQGDYGYTFGSGTRLTVV.

A few counts support this clonotype. The DNA for the CDR3 is TGTGCCAGCAGGCCGATACGGGGGCGTACTCAAGAGACCCAGTACTTC. This gives the protein CASRPIRGRTQETQYF. The rearrangement joins TRBV7-6 to TRBJ2-5; D might be TRBD1 or TRBD2, each matching 6 bases. Germline V lookup: CDR1 SGHVS, CDR2 FNYEAQ. The CDR3 loop spans 16 amino acids. V was cut by 6 bases and J by 2 bases, with 19 bases left in between.

The V gene is TRBV7-2, the J gene TRBJ2-2; 8 bases align to TRBD2. V lost 4 bases, J lost 1 base, and 2 bases stayed unmatched. The CDR3 has 15 residues. CDR1 and CDR2 (germline): SGHTA, FQGNSA. The CDR3 reads CASSWSGRNTGELFF. CDR3 coding DNA: TGTGCCAGCAGCTGGAGCGGGAGGAACACCGGGGAGCTGTTTTTT.

This sequence joins TRBV4-2 and TRBJ2-7; D might be TRBD2 (6 bases). Per the germline V gene, CDR1 is LGHNA and CDR2 is YNFKEQ. This CDR3 is 17 amino acids long. The V gene lost 4 bases and the J gene lost 0 bases, with 19 bases spanning the gap. This CDR3 is CASSPTGTPLSSYEQYF. The CDR3 DNA reads as TGTGCCAGCAGCCCCACGGGGACTCCTCTGAGCTCCTACGAGCAGTACTTC.

This chain connects TRBV2 to TRBJ2-3, with D perhaps matching TRBD2 (7 bases). The CDR3 sequence is 17 residues long. V was pared by 6 bases and J by 2 bases, with 21 bases between. Germline lookup yields CDR1 SNHLY and CDR2 FYNNEI. The CDR3 sequence is CASSQRGGGPITDTQYF. In DNA, the CDR3 is TGTGCCAGCAGCCAACGAGGGGGAGGGCCGATCACAGATACGCAGTATTTT.

V usage is TRBV7-9 and J usage is TRBJ2-4, with D possibly matching TRBD2 (5 bases). Trimming removed 5 bases at V and 8 bases at J, with 7 bases between. There are 11 residues in the CDR3. The germline CDR1 and CDR2 sequences are SEHNR and FQNEAQ (reference sequence). The CDR3 bases are TGTGCCAGCAGCCGGGGAGACATTCAGTACTTC. As protein: CASSRGDIQYF. The variable domain in full, completed from reference TRBV7-9 and TRBJ2-4, reads DTGVSQNPRHKITKRGQNVTFRCDPISEHNRLYWYRQTLGQGPEFLTYFQNEAQLEKSRLLSDRFSAERPKGSFSTLEIQRTEQGDSAMYLCASSRGDIQYFGAGTRLSVL.

In this sample, this clonotype turned up a few times. The chain has TRBV28 and TRBJ2-3; D gene ambiguous. V was clipped by 2 bases and J by 1 base, with 7 bases between them. The V gene's germline CDR1 is MDHEN and CDR2 SYDVKM. CDR3 length: 14 amino acids. As DNA, the CDR3 is TGTGCCAGCAGTTTAGGGCTACGCACAGATACGCAGTATTTT. It yields the protein CASSLGLRTDTQYF.

The rearrangement joins TRBV15 to TRBJ1-6; D gene ambiguous. V lost 3 bases and J 1 base, leaving 10 bases between the germline ends. CDR1 LNHNV and CDR2 YYDKDF come from the germline V gene (reference sequence). This CDR3 comprises 16 residues. The CDR3, as DNA: TGTGCCACCAGCAGGGATACCAGGTCCTATAATTCACCCCTCCACTTT. This encodes CATSRDTRSYNSPLHF.